The subject of this entry is one T cell receptor beta chain. The data were taken from a study of STAT5B mutations in CD4+ large granular lymphocyte leukemia. Libraries were prepared by immunoSEQ multiplex PCR; TCRdb keeps only in-frame clonotypes and omits some of them. Found here are 15,000 to 20,000 clones, about 88% of them singletons; the top ten hold under 15%. Controls came from buffy coats of healthy blood donors. The sample consisted of CD4+ T cells from blood buffy coats. This TCR derives from a human donor in good health.

CDR3 loop: CASSIQGAGYGYTF. The CDR3 region has the DNA TGTGCCAGTAGTATACAGGGGGCGGGCTATGGCTACACCTTC. The chain is built from TRBV19 and TRBJ1-2, with 8 bases identical to TRBD1. Germline lookup yields CDR1 LNHDA and CDR2 SQIVND (reference sequence). The CDR3 is 14 amino acids. Trimming at V came to 2 bases and at J to 4 bases, leaving 3 bases not matched to a gene.